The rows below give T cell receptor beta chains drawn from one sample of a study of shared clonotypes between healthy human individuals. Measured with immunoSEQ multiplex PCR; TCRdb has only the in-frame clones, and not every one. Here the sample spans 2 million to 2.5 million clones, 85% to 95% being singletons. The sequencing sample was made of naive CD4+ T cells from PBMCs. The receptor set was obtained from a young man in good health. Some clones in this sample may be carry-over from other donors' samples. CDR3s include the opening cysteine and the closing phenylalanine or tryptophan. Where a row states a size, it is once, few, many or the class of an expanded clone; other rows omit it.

cdr3_aa: CASSAPGLAGGQETQYF
j_call: TRBJ2-5
v_call: TRBV9
clone_size: once

cdr3_aa: CASRQDYNYGYTF
j_call: TRBJ1-2
v_call: TRBV28
clone_size: -

cdr3_aa: CSVGILNTEAFF
j_call: TRBJ1-1
v_call: TRBV29-1
clone_size: -

cdr3_aa: CASSPTSGTDTQYF
j_call: TRBJ2-3
v_call: TRBV18
clone_size: -

cdr3_aa: CASSQDVLAPEQYF
j_call: TRBJ2-5
v_call: TRBV4-3
clone_size: -

cdr3_aa: CASSVGGSGANVLTF
j_call: TRBJ2-6
v_call: TRBV2
clone_size: -

cdr3_aa: CASSWTDTYGYTF
j_call: TRBJ1-2
v_call: TRBV7-2
clone_size: -

cdr3_aa: CASWEYSYEQYF
j_call: TRBJ2-7
v_call: TRBV2
clone_size: once

cdr3_aa: CASSITPALTGGYTF
j_call: TRBJ1-2
v_call: TRBV27
clone_size: -

cdr3_aa: CASQPRGPRREQYF
j_call: TRBJ2-7
v_call: TRBV27
clone_size: -

cdr3_aa: CASRSQGSLNTEAFF
j_call: TRBJ1-1
v_call: TRBV28
clone_size: few

cdr3_aa: CRGLAKNIQYF
j_call: TRBJ2-4
v_call: TRBV6-4
clone_size: -

cdr3_aa: CAIMPGAGEGTDTQYF
j_call: TRBJ2-3
v_call: TRBV10-3
clone_size: -

cdr3_aa: CASSTDSGSQFF
j_call: TRBJ2-1
v_call: TRBV5-5
clone_size: -